This T cell receptor (beta chain) was sequenced during a study of human T cells and chemical hapten exposure. The V gene lost 4 bases and the J gene lost 4 bases, with 14 bases spanning the gap. The CDR3 consists of 14 residues. CDR1 is DFQATT, CDR2 SNEGSKA, per germline (reference sequence). TCRdb recomputed calls from the RACE reads with MiXCR, one row per CDR3 protein. The table lists 380,000 or so distinct CDR3 sequences, approximately 5% of them singletons. The time point is: patch test 1, 2 weeks after DPC sensitization. Treatment meaning: therapeutic diphenylcyclopropenone sensitization with weekly scalp DPC. In its sample, this clonotype was seen many times.

This chain links TRBV20-1 with TRBJ1-5; D unclear. This TCR was sampled from a woman in her fifties or sixties with alopecia areata. Some clones in this sample may be carry-over from other donors' samples. This sample comprised whole blood, obtained in connection with sensitization to the hapten diphenylcyclopropenone (DPC). The CDR3 sequence is CSANPGRGNQPQHF. As DNA, the CDR3 is TGCAGTGCTAACCCAGGCAGAGGGAATCAGCCCCAGCATTTT.